The clone carrying this T cell receptor beta chain was detected many times. Antigen unknown. The sample belongs to a study of CD8 T cells in ankylosing spondylitis. Findings and limits, study-wide: In ankylosing spondylitis blood, a motif of 7 to 9 highly homologous TCR beta variants appeared characteristic.

Unmatched junction bases numbered 7, after V lost 6 bases and J lost 3 bases. The CDR3 extends over 14 amino acids. Looked up from germline, CDR1 is MNHEY and CDR2 is SMNVEV (reference sequence). Quantitative molecular-barcoded 5'-RACE generated the TCR beta libraries. TCRdb analysed the 5' RACE reads with MiXCR anew, one entry per CDR3 protein. In the table there are roughly 300,000 distinct CDR3 sequences, roughly 8% of which are singletons. What was sequenced was blood, either unsorted or a sorted T cell fraction (not recorded which). The chain joins TRBV27 to TRBJ2-7; 8 positions match TRBD2. The origin of this receptor is a male donor with ankylosing spondylitis. CDR3 in amino acids: CASSSSGLGYEQYF. In DNA, the CDR3 is TGTGCCAGCAGCTCTAGCGGGTTAGGCTACGAGCAGTACTTC.